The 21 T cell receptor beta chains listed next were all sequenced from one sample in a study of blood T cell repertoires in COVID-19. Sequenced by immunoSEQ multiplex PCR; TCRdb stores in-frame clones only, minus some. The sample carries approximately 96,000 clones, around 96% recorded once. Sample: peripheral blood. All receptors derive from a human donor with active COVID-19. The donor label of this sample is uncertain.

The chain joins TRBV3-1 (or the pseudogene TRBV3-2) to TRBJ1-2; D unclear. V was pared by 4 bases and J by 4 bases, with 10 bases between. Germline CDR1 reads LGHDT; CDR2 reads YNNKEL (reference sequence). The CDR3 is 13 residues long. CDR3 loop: CASSLGGSYGYTF. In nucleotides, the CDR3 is TGTGCCAGCAGCCTTGGAGGGTCCTATGGCTACACCTTC.

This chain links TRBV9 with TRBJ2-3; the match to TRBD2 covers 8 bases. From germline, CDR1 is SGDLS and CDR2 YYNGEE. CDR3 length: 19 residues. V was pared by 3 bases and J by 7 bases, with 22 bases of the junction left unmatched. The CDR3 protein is CASSAGQAGVPNIRHTQYF. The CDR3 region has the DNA TGTGCCAGCAGCGCCGGGCAAGCGGGAGTACCCAATATACGACATACGCAGTATTTT.

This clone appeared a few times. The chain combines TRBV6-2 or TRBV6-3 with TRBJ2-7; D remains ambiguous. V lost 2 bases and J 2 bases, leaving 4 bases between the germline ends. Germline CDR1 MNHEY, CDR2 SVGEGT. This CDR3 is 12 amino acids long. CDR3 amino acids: CASSYTPYEQYF. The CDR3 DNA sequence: TGTGCCAGCAGTTACACTCCCTACGAGCAGTACTTC.

For the CDR3, the DNA is TGTGCCAGCACCCCCCCCGGGCCACTAGAGTGGACCCAGTACTTC. Its translation is CASTPPGPLEWTQYF. J is TRBJ2-5 and V is TRBV28, with D possibly TRBD2 on 5 matching bases. V shed 7 bases and J shed 7 bases, with 22 bases lying between them. The CDR3 sequence is 15 residues long. The germline CDR1 and CDR2 sequences are MDHEN and SYDVKM.

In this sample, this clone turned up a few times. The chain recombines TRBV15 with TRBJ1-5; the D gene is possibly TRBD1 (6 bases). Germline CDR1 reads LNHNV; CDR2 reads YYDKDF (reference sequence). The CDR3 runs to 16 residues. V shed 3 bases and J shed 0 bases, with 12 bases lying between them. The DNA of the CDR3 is TGTGCCACCAGCAGTACAGGGCGTGATAGCAATCAGCCCCAGCATTTT. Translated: CATSSTGRDSNQPQHF.

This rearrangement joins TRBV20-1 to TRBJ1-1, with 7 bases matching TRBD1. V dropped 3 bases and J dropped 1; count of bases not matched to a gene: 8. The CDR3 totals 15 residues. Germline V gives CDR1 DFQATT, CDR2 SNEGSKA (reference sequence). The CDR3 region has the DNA TGCAGTGCTAGTGATAAGACAGGGCCGAACACTGAAGCTTTCTTT. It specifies CSASDKTGPNTEAFF.

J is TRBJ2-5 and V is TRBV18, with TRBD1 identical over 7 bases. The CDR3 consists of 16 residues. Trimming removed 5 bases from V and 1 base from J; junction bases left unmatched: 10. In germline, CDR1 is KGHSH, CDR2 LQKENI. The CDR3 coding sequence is TGTGCCAGCTCAGCATCCGGGACAGATATCCAAGAGACCCAGTACTTC. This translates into CASSASGTDIQETQYF.

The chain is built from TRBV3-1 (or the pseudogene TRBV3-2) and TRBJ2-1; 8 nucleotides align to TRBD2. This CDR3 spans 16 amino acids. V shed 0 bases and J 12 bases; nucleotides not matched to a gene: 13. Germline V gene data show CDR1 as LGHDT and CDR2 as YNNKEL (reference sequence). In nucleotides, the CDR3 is TGTGCCAGCAGCCAAGATGGCGGGGGGCCAACAAGCCCGCAGTTCTTC. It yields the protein CASSQDGGGPTSPQFF.

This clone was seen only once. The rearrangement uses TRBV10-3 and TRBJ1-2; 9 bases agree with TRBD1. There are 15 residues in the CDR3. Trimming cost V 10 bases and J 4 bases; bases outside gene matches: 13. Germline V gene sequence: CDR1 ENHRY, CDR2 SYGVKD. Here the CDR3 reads CATLRQGEKGYGYTF. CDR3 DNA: TGTGCCACTCTCAGACAGGGGGAAAAAGGCTATGGCTACACCTTC.

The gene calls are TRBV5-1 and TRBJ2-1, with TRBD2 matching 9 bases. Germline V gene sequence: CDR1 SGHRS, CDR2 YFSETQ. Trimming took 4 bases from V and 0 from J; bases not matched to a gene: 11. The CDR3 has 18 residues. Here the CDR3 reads CASSRRVAGALSYNEQFF. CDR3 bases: TGCGCCAGCAGCCGGCGAGTAGCGGGAGCCCTCTCCTACAATGAGCAGTTCTTC.

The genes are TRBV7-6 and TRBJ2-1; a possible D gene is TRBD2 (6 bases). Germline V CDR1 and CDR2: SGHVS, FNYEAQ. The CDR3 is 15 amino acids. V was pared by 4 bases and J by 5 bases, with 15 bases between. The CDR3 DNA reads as TGTGCCAGCAGCTCGGGGGACTCCGCGGACAATGAGCAGTTCTTC. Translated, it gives CASSSGDSADNEQFF. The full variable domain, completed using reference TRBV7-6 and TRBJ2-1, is GAGVSQSPRYKVTKRGQDVALRCDPISGHVSLYWYRQALGQGPEFLTYFNYEAQQDKSGLPNDRFSAERPEGSISTLTIQRTEQRDSAMYRCASSSGDSADNEQFFGPGTRLTVL.

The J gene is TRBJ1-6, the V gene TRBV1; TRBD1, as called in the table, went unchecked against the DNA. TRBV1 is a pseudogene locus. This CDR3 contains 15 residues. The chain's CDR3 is CTSSQGQSGGSPLHF. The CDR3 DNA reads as TGCACCAGCAGCCAGGGACAGAGTGGCGGTTCACCCCTCCACTTT.

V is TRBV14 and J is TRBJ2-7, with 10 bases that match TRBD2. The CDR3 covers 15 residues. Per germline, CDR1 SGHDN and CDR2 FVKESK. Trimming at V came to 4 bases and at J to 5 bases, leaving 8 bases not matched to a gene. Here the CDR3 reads CASSLQAGGFNEQYF. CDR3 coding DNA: TGTGCCAGCAGCCTTCAAGCGGGAGGGTTCAACGAGCAGTACTTC. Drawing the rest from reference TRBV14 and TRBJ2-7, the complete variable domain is EAGVTQFPSHSVIEKGQTVTLRCDPISGHDNLYWYRRVMGKEIKFLLHFVKESKQDESGMPNNRFLAERTGGTYSTLKVQPAELEDSGVYFCASSLQAGGFNEQYFGPGTRLTVT.

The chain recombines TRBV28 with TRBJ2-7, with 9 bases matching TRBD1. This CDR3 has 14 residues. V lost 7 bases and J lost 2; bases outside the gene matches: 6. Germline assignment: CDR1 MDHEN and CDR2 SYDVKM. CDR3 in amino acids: CASIPGQGPYEQYF. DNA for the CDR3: TGTGCCAGCATCCCGGGACAGGGCCCCTACGAGCAGTACTTC.

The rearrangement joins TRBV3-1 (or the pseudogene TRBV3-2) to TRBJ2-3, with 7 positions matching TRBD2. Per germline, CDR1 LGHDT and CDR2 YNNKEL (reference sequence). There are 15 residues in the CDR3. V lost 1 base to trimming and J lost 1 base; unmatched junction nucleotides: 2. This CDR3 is CASSQVGGGTDTQYF. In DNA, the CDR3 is TGTGCCAGCAGCCAAGTGGGGGGGGGCACAGATACGCAGTATTTT.

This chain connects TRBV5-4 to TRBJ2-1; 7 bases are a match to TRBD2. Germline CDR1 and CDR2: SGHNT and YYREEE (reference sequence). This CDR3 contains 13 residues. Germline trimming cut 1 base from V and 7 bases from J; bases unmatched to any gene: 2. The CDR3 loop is CASSLWGGNEQFF. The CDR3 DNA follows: TGTGCCAGCAGCTTGTGGGGGGGTAATGAGCAGTTCTTC.

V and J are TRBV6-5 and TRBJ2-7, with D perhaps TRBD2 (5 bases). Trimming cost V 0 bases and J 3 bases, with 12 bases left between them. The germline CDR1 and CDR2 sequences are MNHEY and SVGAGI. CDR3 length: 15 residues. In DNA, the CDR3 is TGTGCCAGCAGTTACTCGAATATCGGGGTCTACGAGCAGTACTTC. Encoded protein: CASSYSNIGVYEQYF.

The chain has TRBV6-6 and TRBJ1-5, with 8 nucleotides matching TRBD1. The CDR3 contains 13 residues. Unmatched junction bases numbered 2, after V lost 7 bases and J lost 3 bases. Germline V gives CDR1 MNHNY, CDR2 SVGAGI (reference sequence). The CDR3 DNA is TGTGCCAGCATGACAGGGGTCAATCAGCCCCAGCATTTT. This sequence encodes CASMTGVNQPQHF.

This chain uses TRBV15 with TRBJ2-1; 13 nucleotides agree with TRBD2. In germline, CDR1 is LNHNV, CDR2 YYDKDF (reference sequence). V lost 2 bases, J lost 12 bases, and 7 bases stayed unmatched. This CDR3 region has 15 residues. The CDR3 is CATSRTSGGALLQFF. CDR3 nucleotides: TGTGCCACCAGCAGAACTAGCGGGGGGGCCTTGCTGCAGTTCTTC.

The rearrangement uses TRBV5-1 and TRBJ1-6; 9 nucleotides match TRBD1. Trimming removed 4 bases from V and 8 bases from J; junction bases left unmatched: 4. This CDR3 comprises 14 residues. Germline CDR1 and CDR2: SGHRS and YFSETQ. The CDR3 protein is CASSERTGDSPLHF. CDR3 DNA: TGCGCCAGCAGCGAACGGACAGGGGATTCACCCCTCCACTTT. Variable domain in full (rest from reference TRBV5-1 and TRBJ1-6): KAGVTQTPRYLIKTRGQQVTLSCSPISGHRSVSWYQQTPGQGLQFLFEYFSETQRNKGNFPGRFSGRQFSNSRSEMNVSTLELGDSALYLCASSERTGDSPLHFGNGTRLTVT.

The CDR3 DNA is TGCGCCAGCAGCCCGTCGGGGGGTTCCTACGAGCAGTACTTC. This sequence encodes CASSPSGGSYEQYF. J is TRBJ2-7 and V is TRBV5-1; TRBD2 aligns across 7 bases. J was trimmed by 1 base and V by 4 bases; bases with no gene match: 5. The CDR3 length is 14 residues. Germline V gene data show CDR1 as SGHRS and CDR2 as YFSETQ.